This T cell receptor (beta chain) was captured by sequencing in a study of cytomegalovirus exposure and HLA in healthy donors. Study-wide background: An early data release held tens of millions of unique TCRs from HLA-typed donors. Out of approximately 400 genotyped donors, less than 90% belonged to the Caucasian-associated ancestry cluster. Study results and limitations: Per a later analysis, HLA-associated TCR beta chains showed more clonal expansion than other, equally common TCR beta chains.

The CDR3 has 14 residues. Trimming left V 6 bases short and J 3 bases short, with 13 bases between. Germline V CDR1 and CDR2: SGHVS, FQNEAQ. With 60 Vbeta and 13 Jbeta primers, the PCR was carried out. The table came from immunoSEQ multiplex PCR; TCRdb's copy has only in-frame clones and leaves some out. The sample lists around 110,000 clones, 65% to 80% occurring once. Concerning this clone itself: The antigen is undetermined.

The sample comprised PBMCs. V gene TRBV7-8 combines with J gene TRBJ2-3, with unresolved D. The clonotype was recovered from a male donor in good health and CMV-seronegative. In DNA, the CDR3 is TGTGCCAGCAGTGGCGGAAGAACGACAGATACGCAGTATTTT. It encodes CASSGGRTTDTQYF.